This paragraph covers one T cell receptor (beta chain) sequence. This entry comes from a study of blood T cell repertoires in COVID-19. Across the whole study: Donors in the United States, Italy and Spain gave samples during acute or convalescent COVID-19. T cells, B-cell-depleted T cells, or PBMCs provided the cDNA or gDNA that served as material.

Original processing methods: How many nucleated cells were present was estimated from reference gene primer amplification. Repertoires were generated with immunoSEQ multiplex PCR, while TCRdb's copy carries only in-frame clones and drops some. The V and J calls and clone size are taken from that table; D and trimming were inferred from the DNA. The sample consists of roughly 250,000 clones, approximately 84% of them appearing once. The CDR3 is 14 residues long. The germline V gene has CDR1 MGHDK and CDR2 SYGVNS. After removal of 9 bases from V and 0 bases from J, the junction contained 4 bases not matched to a gene.

Input material: peripheral blood. This sequence was found in a man aged 50 to 59 with acute or convalescent COVID-19. The genes are TRBV25-1 and TRBJ1-3; 8 bases line up with TRBD1. The CDR3 spells CASTGQGSGNTIYF. The CDR3 DNA reads as TGTGCCAGTACCGGACAGGGCTCTGGAAACACCATATATTTT.